Presented here are 3 T cell receptor beta chains from one specimen sequenced in a study of cytomegalovirus exposure and HLA in healthy donors. 13 Jbeta primers and 60 Vbeta primers were used for the PCR. Profiled with immunoSEQ multiplex PCR; TCRdb holds only in-frame clones, not every one. The sample consists of 100,000 to 130,000 clones, 65% to 85% of them appearing once. Input material: PBMCs. These receptors were collected from a man in his thirties or forties in good health and CMV-seronegative.

V gene TRBV6-4 combines with J gene TRBJ1-1; 7 bases line up with TRBD1. In germline, CDR1 is MRHNA, CDR2 SNTAGT. After removal of 6 bases from V and 4 bases from J, the junction contained 2 bases not matched to a gene. The CDR3 spans 12 residues. The CDR3 region has the DNA TGTGCCAGCAGCTCAGGGGGCACTGAAGCTTTCTTT. It specifies CASSSGGTEAFF.

The table lists this clone with a count of one. The V call is TRBV11-2, the J call TRBJ2-5; TRBD2 aligns across 15 bases. Germline V gene data show CDR1 as SGHAT and CDR2 as FQNNGV. After removal of 3 bases from V and 4 bases from J, the junction contained 6 bases not matched to a gene. The CDR3 consists of 17 residues. DNA for the CDR3: TGTGCCAGCAGCTTCGGACTAGCGGGAGGGTCTCGAGAGACCCAGTACTTC. It is translated as CASSFGLAGGSRETQYF.

This clone was counted once. This chain connects TRBV28 to TRBJ1-1, with TRBD1 identical over 8 bases. The CDR3 is 14 residues long. The V gene end was trimmed by 6 bases and the J gene end by 5 bases; junction bases not matched to a gene: 8. The germline V gene has CDR1 MDHEN and CDR2 SYDVKM. The CDR3 DNA sequence: TGTGCCAGCAGGCTAGGACAGGGAACGACTGAAGCTTTCTTT. This translates into CASRLGQGTTEAFF.